This T cell receptor (beta chain) was recorded in a study of blood T cell repertoires in COVID-19. For the study at large: Some COVID-19 samples were acute and others convalescent; all came from the United States, Italy and Spain. The analysed material was cDNA or gDNA that came from T cells, B-cell-depleted T cells, or PBMCs.

Between the trimmed V and J ends, which lost 8 bases and 3 bases, there was a span of 16 bases. The CDR3 has 15 residues. Per the germline V gene, CDR1 is MDHEN and CDR2 is SYDVKM. The authors' processing: For nucleated cells, counts were estimated from reference gene primer amplification. Clones were sequenced by immunoSEQ multiplex PCR, and TCRdb holds only the in-frame ones, with some missing. Clone size and the V and J calls come from that table; the DNA yielded D and trimming. The sample consists of around 97,000 clones, roughly 79% of them appearing once. The chain joins TRBV28 to TRBJ2-2; D is unclear. This receptor was obtained from a man between 65 and 85 years old with acute or convalescent COVID-19. Specimen: peripheral blood. CDR3: CASPPRRNYTGELFF. The DNA of the CDR3 is TGTGCCAGCCCACCGAGGAGAAATTACACCGGGGAGCTGTTTTTT.